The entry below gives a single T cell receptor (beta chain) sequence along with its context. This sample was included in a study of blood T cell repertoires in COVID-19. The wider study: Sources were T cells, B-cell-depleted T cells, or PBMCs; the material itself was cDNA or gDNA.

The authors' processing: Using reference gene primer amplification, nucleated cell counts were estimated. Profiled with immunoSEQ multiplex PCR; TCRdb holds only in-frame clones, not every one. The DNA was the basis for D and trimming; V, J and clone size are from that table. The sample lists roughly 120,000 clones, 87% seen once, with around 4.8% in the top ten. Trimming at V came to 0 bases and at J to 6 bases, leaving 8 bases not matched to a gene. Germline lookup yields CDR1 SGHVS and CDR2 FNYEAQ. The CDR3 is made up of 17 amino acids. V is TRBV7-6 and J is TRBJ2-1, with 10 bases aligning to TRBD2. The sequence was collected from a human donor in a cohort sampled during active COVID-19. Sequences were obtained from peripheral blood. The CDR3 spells CASSLANSGRSGNEQFF. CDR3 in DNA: TGTGCCAGCAGCTTAGCGAATAGCGGGAGGAGTGGCAATGAGCAGTTCTTC.